What follows is one TCR beta chain and its context. What it binds is unknown. Researchers prepared the TCRbeta library using unique molecular identifiers, the study reports. TCRdb fed the PCR reads into MiXCR, producing one record per CDR3 protein. The repertoire includes more than 200,000 distinct CDR3 sequences, under 30% of them detected once, and approximately 2.5% sits in the top ten. The sample belongs to a study of T-cell reconstitution after alpha-beta-depleted transplantation in children. Study-wide results and limits: Several hundred rapidly expanded clones from non-depleted graft cells reportedly supplied alpha-beta T cells about two months post-transplant. For some patients, TCRbeta diversity was high at day 60 because of recipient T cells and thymic progenitors that survived. T-cell counts and diversity were attributed mostly to newly produced T cells one year after transplant.

The material sequenced was PBMCs, taken before TCRalphabeta/CD19-depleted stem cell transplant. This receptor was obtained from a girl aged 2-10 years with Fanconi anemia, due to receive a stem cell transplant.

CDR3 sequence reads: CASSAYTGPAGNTIYF. CDR3 sequence (DNA): TGTGCCAGCAGTGCATACACAGGTCCCGCGGGAAACACCATATATTTT. The chain recombines TRBV28 with TRBJ1-3; D is possibly TRBD1 (5 bases). The CDR3 is 16 residues long. The V gene lost 5 bases and the J gene lost 4 bases, with 18 bases spanning the gap. The germline gives CDR1 MDHEN, CDR2 SYDVKM.